The text below deals with one T cell receptor beta chain. These data belong to a study of blood T cell repertoires in COVID-19. CDR1 SNHLY and CDR2 FYNNEI come from the germline V gene. After removal of 4 bases from V and 3 bases from J, the junction contained 6 bases not matched to a gene. CDR3 length: 14 amino acids. Per the original data handling: Researchers report that nucleated cell counts were estimated from reference gene primer amplification. Libraries were prepared by immunoSEQ multiplex PCR; TCRdb keeps only in-frame clonotypes and omits some of them. D and trimming were read from the DNA, whereas the V and J calls and clone size are those reported in that table. The repertoire holds approximately 210,000 clones, with about 91% as singletons.

Sequencing used peripheral blood. The genes are TRBV2 and TRBJ2-7, with 7 bases that match TRBD1. This receptor was identified in a man between 18 and 29 years old with active or convalescent COVID-19. The CDR3 nucleotides read TGTGCCAGCAGTGCGGCAGGGGGTGGCTACGAGCAGTACTTC. This gives the protein CASSAAGGGYEQYF.